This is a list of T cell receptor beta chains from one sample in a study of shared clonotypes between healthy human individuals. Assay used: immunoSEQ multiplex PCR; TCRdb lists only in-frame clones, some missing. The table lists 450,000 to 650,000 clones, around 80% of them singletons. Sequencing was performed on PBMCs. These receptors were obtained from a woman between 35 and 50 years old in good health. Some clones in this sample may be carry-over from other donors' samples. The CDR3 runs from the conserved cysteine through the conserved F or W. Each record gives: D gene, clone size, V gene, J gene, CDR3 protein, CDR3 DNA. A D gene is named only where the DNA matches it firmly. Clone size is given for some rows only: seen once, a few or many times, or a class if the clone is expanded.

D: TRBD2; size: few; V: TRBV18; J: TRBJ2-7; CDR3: CASTGRTSVSYEQYF; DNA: TGTGCCAGCACCGGGCGGACTAGCGTCTCCTACGAGCAGTACTTC
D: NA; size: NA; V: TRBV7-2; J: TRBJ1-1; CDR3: CASSSDRSREAFF; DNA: TGTGCCAGCAGCTCGGACAGATCTAGAGAAGCTTTCTTT
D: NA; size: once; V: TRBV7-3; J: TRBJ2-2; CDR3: CASSRQTQGGAGELFF; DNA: TGTGCCAGCAGCCGACAGACACAGGGAGGGGCCGGGGAGCTGTTTTTT
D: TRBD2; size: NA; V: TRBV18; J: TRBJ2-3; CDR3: CASSPGGVAGADTQYF; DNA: TGTGCCAGCTCCCCGGGTGGAGTAGCGGGAGCTGATACGCAGTATTTT
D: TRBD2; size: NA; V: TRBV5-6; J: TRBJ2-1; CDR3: CASSIGLAGYNEQFF; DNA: TGTGCCAGCAGTATTGGACTAGCGGGGTACAATGAGCAGTTCTTC
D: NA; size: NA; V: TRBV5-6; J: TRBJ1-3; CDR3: CASSYGGDGNTIYF; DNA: TGTGCCAGCAGCTACGGCGGGGATGGAAACACCATATATTTT
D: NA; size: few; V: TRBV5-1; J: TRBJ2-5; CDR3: CASSFLSNQETQYF; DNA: TGCGCCAGCAGCTTTCTTTCCAACCAAGAGACCCAGTACTTC
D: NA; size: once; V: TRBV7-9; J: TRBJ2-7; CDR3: CASSAQERAEQYF; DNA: TGTGCCAGCAGCGCCCAAGAGAGAGCCGAGCAGTACTTC
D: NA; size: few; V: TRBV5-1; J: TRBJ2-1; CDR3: CASSWGGSGSYNEQFF; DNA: TGCGCCAGCAGCTGGGGAGGTAGCGGATCATACAATGAGCAGTTCTTC
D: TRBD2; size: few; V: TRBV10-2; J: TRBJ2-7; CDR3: CASSELAGGAHEQYF; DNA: TGCGCCAGCAGTGAGCTGGCGGGAGGCGCCCACGAGCAGTACTTC
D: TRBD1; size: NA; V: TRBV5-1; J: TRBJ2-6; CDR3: CASSNSPGQGTNSGANVLTF; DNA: TGCGCCAGCAGCAATTCGCCGGGACAGGGGACGAACTCTGGGGCCAACGTCCTGACTTTC
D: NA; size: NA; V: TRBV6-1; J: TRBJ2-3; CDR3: CASSLGGLLQDTQYF; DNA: TGTGCCAGCAGTTTGGGGGGGCTCCTCCAGGATACGCAGTATTTT